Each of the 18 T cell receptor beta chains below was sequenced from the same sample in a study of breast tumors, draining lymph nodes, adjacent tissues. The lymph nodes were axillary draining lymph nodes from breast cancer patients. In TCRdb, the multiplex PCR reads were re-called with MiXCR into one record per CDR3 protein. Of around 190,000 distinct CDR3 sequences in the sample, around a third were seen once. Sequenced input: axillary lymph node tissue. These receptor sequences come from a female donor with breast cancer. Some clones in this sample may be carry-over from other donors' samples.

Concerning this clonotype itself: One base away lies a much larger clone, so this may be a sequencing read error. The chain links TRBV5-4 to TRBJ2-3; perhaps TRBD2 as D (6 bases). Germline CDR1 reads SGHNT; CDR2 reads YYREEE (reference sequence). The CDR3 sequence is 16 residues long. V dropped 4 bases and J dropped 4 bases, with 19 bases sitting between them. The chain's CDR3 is CASSGRAAGNADTQYF. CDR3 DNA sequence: TGTGCCAGCAGCGGAAGAGCGGCGGGGAATGCAGATACGCAGTATTTT.

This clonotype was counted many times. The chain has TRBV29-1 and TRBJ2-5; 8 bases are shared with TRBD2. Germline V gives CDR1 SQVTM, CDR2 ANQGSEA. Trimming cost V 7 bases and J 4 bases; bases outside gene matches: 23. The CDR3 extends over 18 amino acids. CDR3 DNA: TGCAGCGCGCGTCTTGGGGGCTTTGGGACTAGTACATCAGAGACCCAGTACTTC. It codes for CSARLGGFGTSTSETQYF. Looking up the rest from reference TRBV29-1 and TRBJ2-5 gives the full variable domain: SAVISQKPSRDICQRGTSLTIQCQVDSQVTMMFWYRQQPGQSLTLIATANQGSEATYESGFVIDKFPISRPNLTFSTLTVSNMSPEDSSIYLCSARLGGFGTSTSETQYFGPGTRLLVL.

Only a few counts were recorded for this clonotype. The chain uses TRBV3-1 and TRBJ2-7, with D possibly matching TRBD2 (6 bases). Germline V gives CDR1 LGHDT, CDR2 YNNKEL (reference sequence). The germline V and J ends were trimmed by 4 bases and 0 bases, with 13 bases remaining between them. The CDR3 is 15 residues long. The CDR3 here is CASSRGISGSYEQYF. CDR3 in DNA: TGTGCCAGCAGCCGAGGGATTAGCGGCTCCTACGAGCAGTACTTC.

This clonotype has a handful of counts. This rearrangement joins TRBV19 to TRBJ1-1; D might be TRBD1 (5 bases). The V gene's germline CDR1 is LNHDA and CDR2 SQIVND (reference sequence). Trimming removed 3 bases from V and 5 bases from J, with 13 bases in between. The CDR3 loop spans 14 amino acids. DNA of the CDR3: TGTGCCAGTAGTATGGTCCCGGGGGGGACTGAAGCTTTCTTT. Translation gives CASSMVPGGTEAFF.

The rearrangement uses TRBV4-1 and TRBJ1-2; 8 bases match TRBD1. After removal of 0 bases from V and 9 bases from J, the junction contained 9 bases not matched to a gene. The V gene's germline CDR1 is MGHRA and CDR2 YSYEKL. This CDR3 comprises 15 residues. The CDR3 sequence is CASSQENRGDYSYTF. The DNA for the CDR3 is TGCGCCAGCAGCCAAGAAAACAGGGGGGATTATAGCTACACCTTC.

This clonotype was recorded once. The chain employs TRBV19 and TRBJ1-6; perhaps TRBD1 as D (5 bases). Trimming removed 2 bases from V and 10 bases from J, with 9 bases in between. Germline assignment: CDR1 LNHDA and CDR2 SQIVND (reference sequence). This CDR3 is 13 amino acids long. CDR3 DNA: TGTGCCAGTAGTATAAATGGGGGGTCACCCCTCCACTTT. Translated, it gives CASSINGGSPLHF.

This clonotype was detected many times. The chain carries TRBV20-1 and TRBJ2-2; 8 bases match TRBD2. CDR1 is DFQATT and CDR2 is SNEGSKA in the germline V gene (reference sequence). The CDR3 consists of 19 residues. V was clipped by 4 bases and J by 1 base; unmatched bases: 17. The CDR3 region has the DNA TGCAGTGCTACTCCCCTTATGTCCGGCGGGAGGCGGAACACCGGGGAGCTGTTTTTT. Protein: CSATPLMSGGRRNTGELFF.

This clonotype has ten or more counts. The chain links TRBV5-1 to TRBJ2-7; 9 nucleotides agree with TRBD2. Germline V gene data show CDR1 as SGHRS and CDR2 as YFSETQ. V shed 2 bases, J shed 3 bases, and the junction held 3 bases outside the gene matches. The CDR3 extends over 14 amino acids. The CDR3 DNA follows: TGCGCCAGCAGCTTTAAGCGGGGGGACTACGAGCAGTACTTC. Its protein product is CASSFKRGDYEQYF.

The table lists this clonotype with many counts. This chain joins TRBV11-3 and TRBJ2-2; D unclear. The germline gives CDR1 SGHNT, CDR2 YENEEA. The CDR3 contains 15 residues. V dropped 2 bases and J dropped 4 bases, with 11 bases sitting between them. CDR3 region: CASSLIYHTTGELFF. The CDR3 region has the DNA TGTGCCAGCAGCTTAATATACCATACCACCGGGGAGCTGTTTTTT. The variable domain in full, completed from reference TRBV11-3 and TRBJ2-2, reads EAGVVQSPRYKIIEKKQPVAFWCNPISGHNTLYWYLQNLGQGPELLIRYENEEAVDDSQLPKDRFSAERLKGVDSTLKIQPAELGDSAVYLCASSLIYHTTGELFFGEGSRLTVL.

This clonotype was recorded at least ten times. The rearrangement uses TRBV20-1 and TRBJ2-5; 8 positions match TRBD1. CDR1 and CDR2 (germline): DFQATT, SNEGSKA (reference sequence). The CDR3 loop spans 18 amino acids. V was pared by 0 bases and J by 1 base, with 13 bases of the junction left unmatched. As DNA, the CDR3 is TGCAGTGCTAGAGACTTTCGGACAGGGCGAAGCGGCCAAGAGACCCAGTACTTC. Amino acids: CSARDFRTGRSGQETQYF.

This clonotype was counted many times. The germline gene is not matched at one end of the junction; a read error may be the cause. CDR3 region: CAGSPTVSTDTQYF. The DNA of the CDR3 is TGTGCCGGCAGCCCGACTGTGAGCACAGATACGCAGTATTTT. The chain carries TRBV7-3 and TRBJ2-3; D is ambiguous. This CDR3 has 14 amino acids. Germline assignment: CDR1 SGHTA and CDR2 FQGTGA.

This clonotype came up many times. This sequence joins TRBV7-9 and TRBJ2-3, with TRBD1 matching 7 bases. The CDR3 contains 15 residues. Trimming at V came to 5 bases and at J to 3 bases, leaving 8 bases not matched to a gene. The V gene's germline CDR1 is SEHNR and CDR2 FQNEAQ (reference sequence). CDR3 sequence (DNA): TGTGCCAGCAGCCAAGGACAGGAGATAACAGATACGCAGTATTTT. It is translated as CASSQGQEITDTQYF. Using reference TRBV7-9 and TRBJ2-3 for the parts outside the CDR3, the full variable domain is DTGVSQNPRHKITKRGQNVTFRCDPISEHNRLYWYRQTLGQGPEFLTYFQNEAQLEKSRLLSDRFSAERPKGSFSTLEIQRTEQGDSAMYLCASSQGQEITDTQYFGPGTRLTVL.

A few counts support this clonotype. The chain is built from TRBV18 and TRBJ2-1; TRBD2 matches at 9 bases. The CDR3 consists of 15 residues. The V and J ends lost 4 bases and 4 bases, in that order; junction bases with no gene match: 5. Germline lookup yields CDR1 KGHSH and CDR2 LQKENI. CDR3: CASSRTSEVYNEQFF. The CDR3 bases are TGTGCCAGCTCACGGACTAGCGAGGTGTACAATGAGCAGTTCTTC.

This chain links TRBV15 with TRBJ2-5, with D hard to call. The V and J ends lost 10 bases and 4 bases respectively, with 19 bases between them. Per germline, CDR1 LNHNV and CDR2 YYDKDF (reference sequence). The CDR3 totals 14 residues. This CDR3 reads CAKVGSTRRETQYF. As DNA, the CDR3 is TGTGCCAAAGTGGGGTCAACGAGACGAGAGACCCAGTACTTC.

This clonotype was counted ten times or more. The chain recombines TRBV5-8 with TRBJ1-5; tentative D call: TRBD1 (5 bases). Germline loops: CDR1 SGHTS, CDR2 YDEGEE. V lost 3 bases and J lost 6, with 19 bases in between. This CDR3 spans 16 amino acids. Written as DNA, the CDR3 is TGTGCCAGCAGCTCCGATTCCGGCCAGGGAACTCAGCCCCAGCATTTT. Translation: CASSSDSGQGTQPQHF.

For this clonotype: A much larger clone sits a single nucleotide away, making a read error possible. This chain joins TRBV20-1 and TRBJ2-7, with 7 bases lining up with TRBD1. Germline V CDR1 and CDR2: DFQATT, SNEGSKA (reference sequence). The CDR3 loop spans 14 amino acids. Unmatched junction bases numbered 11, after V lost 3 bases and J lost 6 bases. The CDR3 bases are TGCAGTGCTAGGGGACAGCCAAATCCCTCCGAGCAGTACTTC. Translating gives CSARGQPNPSEQYF.

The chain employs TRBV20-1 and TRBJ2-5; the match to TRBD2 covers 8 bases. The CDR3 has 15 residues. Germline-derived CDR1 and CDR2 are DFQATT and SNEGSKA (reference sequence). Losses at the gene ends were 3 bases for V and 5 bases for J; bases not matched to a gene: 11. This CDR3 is CSARWSGSRGETQYF. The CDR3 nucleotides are TGCAGTGCTAGGTGGAGCGGGAGTCGGGGGGAGACCCAGTACTTC.

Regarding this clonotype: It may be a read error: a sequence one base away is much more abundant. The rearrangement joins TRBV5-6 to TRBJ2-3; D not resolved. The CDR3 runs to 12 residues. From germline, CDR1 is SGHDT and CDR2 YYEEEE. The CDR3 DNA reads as TGTGCCAGCAGCTTCTTCACAGCTACGCAGTATTTT. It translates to CASSFFTATQYF.